What follows are 6 T cell receptor beta chains derived from one specimen sequenced in a study of OX40 agonist ivuxolimab in advanced cancers. Clones were sequenced by immunoSEQ multiplex PCR, and TCRdb holds only the in-frame ones, with some missing. Of 50,000 to 85,000 clones listed, 85% are singletons. The sample was CD4+ or CD8+ T cells sorted from blood, taken in a trial of the OX40 agonist ivuxolimab. These receptors all stem from an adult with an advanced solid tumor such as melanoma, head and neck, liver or kidney cancer.

V gene TRBV10-1 combines with J gene TRBJ2-7, with 7 bases that match TRBD1. The CDR3 spans 13 residues. Germline CDR1 is WNHNN and CDR2 is SYGVQD (reference sequence). Trimming took 8 bases from V and 6 from J; bases not matched to a gene: 10. The CDR3 sequence: CASSGTAVREQYF. CDR3 bases: TGCGCCAGCTCCGGGACAGCTGTGCGCGAGCAGTACTTC.

This chain uses TRBV10-2 with TRBJ2-3; D gene uncertain. Trimming took off 0 bases at V and 5 bases at J, with 12 bases between the two ends. The CDR3 length is 15 residues. Germline CDR1 WSHSY, CDR2 SAAADI. The CDR3 region is CASSESNYPLDTQYF. The CDR3 DNA sequence: TGCGCCAGCAGTGAGTCAAACTACCCTCTAGATACGCAGTATTTT.

This clone showed up just once. The chain recombines TRBV9 with TRBJ1-6, with 9 bases aligning to TRBD1. Per germline, CDR1 SGDLS and CDR2 YYNGEE. CDR3 length: 15 amino acids. After removal of 8 bases from V and 9 bases from J, the junction contained 12 bases not matched to a gene. Here the CDR3 DNA reads TGTGCCAGATTTCCGCCGGGACAGGGTGGTTCACCCCTCCACTTT. Encoded protein: CARFPPGQGGSPLHF.

The J gene is TRBJ2-6, the V gene TRBV5-4; possibly TRBD2 for D (6 bases). The V gene lost 4 bases and the J gene lost 0 bases, with 14 bases spanning the gap. The CDR3 spans 17 residues. CDR1 is SGHNT, CDR2 YYREEE, per germline (reference sequence). The CDR3 DNA follows: TGTGCCAGCAGCGCCGAGACTAGAACCTCTGGGGCCAACGTCCTGACTTTC. This encodes CASSAETRTSGANVLTF.

The genes are TRBV10-3 and TRBJ2-5, with 11 bases matching TRBD2. Germline V gives CDR1 ENHRY, CDR2 SYGVKD. CDR3 length equals 17 residues. The junction had 10 bases not matched to a gene; V was cut back by 3 bases and J by 4 bases. CDR3 nucleotides: TGTGCCATCAGTGATGGTGATAGCGGGGGGGCCGGAGAGACCCAGTACTTC. As protein: CAISDGDSGGAGETQYF.

The V and J genes are TRBV5-1 and TRBJ2-2; a possible D gene is TRBD1 (6 bases). The V gene lost 1 base and the J gene lost 0 bases, with 10 bases spanning the gap. The CDR3 spans 16 residues. Germline CDR1 is SGHRS and CDR2 is YFSETQ. The CDR3 here is CASSLSQGTNTGELFF. The CDR3 nucleotides are TGCGCCAGCAGCTTGTCACAGGGAACGAACACCGGGGAGCTGTTTTTT.